This T cell receptor (beta chain) emerged from a study of cytomegalovirus exposure and HLA in healthy donors. Vbeta (60) and Jbeta (13) primers were used in the PCR. Assay: immunoSEQ multiplex PCR; the TCRdb copy retains only in-frame clones and omits some. The data show around 99,000 clones, with approximately 63% seen just once and around 6.6% held by the top ten. The donors (healthy individuals) were bone marrow donors. Study observations and caveats: Presence/absence analyses took donor sequencing depth as roughly uniform. Researchers reported in a later analysis that a missense DCLRE1C variant was tied to TCR beta V- and J-gene trimming. As a later analysis showed, several of the most significant clusters appeared to be linked to common viral pathogens.

On this clone: The antigen remains unidentified.

The V gene end was trimmed by 2 bases and the J gene end by 2 bases; junction bases not matched to a gene: 6. CDR1 and CDR2 from the germline V gene are SGHTA and FQGNSA. The CDR3 extends over 16 amino acids. The TCR comes from a woman younger than 45 in good health and CMV-seronegative. The genes are TRBV7-2 and TRBJ2-5, with 9 bases lining up with TRBD2. Sequenced input: PBMCs. This CDR3 reads CASSLSGSGGQETQYF. For the CDR3, the DNA is TGTGCCAGCAGCTTATCGGGTAGCGGGGGTCAAGAGACCCAGTACTTC.